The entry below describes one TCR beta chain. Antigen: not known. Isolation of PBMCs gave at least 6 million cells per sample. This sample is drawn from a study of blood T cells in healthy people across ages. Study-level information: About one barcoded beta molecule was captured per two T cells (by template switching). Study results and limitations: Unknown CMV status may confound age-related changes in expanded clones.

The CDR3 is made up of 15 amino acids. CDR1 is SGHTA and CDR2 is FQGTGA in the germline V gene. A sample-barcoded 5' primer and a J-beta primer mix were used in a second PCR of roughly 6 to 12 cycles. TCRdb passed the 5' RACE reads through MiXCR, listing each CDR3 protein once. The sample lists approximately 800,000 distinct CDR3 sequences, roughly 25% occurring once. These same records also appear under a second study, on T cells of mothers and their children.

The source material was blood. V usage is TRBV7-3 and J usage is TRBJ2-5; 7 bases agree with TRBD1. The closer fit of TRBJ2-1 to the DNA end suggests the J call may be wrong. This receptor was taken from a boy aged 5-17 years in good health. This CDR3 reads CASSREGGRGNEQFF. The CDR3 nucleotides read TGTGCCAGCAGCCGTGAAGGGGGCCGAGGGAATGAGCAGTTCTTC.